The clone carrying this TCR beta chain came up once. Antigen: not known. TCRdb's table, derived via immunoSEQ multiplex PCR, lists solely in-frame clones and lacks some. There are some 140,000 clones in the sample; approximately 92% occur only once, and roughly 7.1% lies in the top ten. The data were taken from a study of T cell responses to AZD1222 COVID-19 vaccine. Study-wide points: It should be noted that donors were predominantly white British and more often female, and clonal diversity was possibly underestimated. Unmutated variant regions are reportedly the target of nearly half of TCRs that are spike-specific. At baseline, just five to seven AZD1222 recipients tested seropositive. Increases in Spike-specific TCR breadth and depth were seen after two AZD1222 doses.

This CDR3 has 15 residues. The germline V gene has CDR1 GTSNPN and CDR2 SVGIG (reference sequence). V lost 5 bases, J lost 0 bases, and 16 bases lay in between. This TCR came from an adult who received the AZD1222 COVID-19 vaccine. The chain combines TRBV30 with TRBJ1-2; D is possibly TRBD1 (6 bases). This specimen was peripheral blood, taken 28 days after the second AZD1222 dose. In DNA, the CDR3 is TGTGCCTGGCTAAACCCAGGGGATGCTAACTATGGCTACACCTTC. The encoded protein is CAWLNPGDANYGYTF.